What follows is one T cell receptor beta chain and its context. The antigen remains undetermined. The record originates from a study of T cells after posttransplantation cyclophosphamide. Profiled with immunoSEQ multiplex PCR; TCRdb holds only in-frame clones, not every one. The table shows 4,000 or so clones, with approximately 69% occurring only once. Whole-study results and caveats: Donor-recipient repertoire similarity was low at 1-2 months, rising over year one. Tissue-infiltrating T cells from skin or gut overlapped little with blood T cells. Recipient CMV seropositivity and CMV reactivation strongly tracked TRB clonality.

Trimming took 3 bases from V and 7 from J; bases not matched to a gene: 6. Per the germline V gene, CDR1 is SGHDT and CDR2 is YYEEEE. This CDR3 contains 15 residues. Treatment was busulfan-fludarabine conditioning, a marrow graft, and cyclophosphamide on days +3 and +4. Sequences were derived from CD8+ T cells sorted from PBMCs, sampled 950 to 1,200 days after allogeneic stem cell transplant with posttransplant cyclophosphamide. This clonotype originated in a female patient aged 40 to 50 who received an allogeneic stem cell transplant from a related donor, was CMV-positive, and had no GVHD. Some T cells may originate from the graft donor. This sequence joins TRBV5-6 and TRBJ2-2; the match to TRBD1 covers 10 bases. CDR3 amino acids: CASSSGQGLFGELFF. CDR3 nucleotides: TGTGCCAGCAGCTCGGGACAGGGGTTGTTCGGGGAGCTGTTTTTT. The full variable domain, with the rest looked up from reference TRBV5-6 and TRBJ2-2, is DAGVTQSPTHLIKTRGQQVTLRCSPKSGHDTVSWYQQALGQGPQFIFQYYEEEERQRGNFPDRFSGHQFPNYSSELNVNALLLGDSALYLCASSSGQGLFGELFFGEGSRLTVL.